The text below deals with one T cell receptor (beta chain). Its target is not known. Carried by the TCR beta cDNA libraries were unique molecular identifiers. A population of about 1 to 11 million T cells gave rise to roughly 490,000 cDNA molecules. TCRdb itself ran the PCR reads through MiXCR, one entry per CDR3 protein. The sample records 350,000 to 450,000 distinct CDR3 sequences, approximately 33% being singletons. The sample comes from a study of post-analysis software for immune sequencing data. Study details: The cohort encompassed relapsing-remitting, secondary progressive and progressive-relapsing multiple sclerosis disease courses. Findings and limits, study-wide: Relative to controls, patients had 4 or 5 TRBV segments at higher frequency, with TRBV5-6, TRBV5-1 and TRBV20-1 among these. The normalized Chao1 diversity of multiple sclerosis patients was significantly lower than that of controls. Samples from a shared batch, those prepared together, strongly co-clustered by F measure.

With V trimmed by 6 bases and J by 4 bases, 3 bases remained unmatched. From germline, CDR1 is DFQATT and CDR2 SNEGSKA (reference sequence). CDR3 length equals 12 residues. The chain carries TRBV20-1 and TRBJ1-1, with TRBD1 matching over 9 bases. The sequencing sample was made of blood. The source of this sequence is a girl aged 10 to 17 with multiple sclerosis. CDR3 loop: CSARDRVTEAFF. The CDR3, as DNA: TGCAGTGCAAGGGACAGGGTCACTGAAGCTTTCTTT.